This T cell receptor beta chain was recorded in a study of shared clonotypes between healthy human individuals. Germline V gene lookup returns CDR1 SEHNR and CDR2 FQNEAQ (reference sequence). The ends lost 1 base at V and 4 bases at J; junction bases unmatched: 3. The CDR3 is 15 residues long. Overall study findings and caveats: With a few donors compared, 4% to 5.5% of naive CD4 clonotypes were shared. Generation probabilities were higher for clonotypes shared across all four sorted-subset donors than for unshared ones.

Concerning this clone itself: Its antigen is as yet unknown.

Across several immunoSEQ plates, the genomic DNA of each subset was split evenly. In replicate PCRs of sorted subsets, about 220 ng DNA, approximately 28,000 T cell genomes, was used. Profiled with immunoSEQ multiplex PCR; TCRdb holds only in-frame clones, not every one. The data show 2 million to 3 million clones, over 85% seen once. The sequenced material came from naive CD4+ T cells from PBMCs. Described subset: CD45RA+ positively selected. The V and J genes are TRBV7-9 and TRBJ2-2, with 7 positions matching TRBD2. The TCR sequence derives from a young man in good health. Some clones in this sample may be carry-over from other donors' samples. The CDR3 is CASSLDGGSTGELFF. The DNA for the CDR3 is TGTGCCAGCAGCTTAGACGGGGGGAGCACCGGGGAGCTGTTTTTT. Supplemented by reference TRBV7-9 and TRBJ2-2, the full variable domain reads DTGVSQNPRHKITKRGQNVTFRCDPISEHNRLYWYRQTLGQGPEFLTYFQNEAQLEKSRLLSDRFSAERPKGSFSTLEIQRTEQGDSAMYLCASSLDGGSTGELFFGEGSRLTVL.